This T cell receptor (beta chain) is drawn from a study of T cell changes during pregnancy in multiple sclerosis. V lost 4 bases to trimming and J lost 3 bases; unmatched junction nucleotides: 6. The CDR3 contains 15 residues. Germline lookup yields CDR1 SGHAT and CDR2 FQNNGV. Only in-frame clones appear in the TCRdb table, and some are missing; sequencing was by immunoSEQ multiplex PCR. The sample lists under 55,000 clones, roughly 94% seen once, with more than 0.25% in the top ten. Specimen: CD4+ T cells from peripheral blood mononuclear cells, collected in the third trimester of pregnancy. This rearrangement joins TRBV11-2 to TRBJ1-1; 9 bases are a match to TRBD1. This sequence originates from a female donor with multiple sclerosis, enrolled in a pregnancy study. The CDR3 sequence: CASSSTGGGYTEAFF. In nucleotides, the CDR3 is TGTGCCAGCAGCTCGACAGGGGGAGGGTACACTGAAGCTTTCTTT.